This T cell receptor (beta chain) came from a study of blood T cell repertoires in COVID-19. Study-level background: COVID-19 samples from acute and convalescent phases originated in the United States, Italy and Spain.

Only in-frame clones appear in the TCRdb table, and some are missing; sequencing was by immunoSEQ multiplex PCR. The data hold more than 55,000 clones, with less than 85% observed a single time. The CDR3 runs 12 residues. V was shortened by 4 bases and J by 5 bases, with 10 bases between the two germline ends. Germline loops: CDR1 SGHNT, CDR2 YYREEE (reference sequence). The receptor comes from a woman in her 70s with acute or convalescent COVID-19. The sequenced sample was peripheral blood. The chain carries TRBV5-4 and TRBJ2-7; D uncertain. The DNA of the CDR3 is TGTGCCAGCAGCCCGGGTCTGAACGAGCAGTACTTC. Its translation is CASSPGLNEQYF.